Following are 31 T cell receptor beta chains from one sample sequenced in a study of identical twins. TCRdb itself ran the 5' RACE reads through MiXCR, one entry per CDR3 protein. The data show around 490,000 distinct CDR3 sequences, roughly 15% seen once. These data were also filed under a second study, of yellow fever vaccine responses in identical twins.

The sample comprised CD4+ T cells sorted from blood. Receptors were obtained from a woman between 18 and 30 years old in good health.

V gene TRBV5-1 combines with J gene TRBJ1-2; D is perhaps TRBD1 (5 bases). Germline loops: CDR1 SGHRS, CDR2 YFSETQ. This CDR3 is built from 14 residues. V lost 4 bases, J lost 6 bases, and 16 bases lay in between. The DNA of the CDR3 is TGCGCCAGCAGCAAGGGACCCCCAGAGGATGGCTACACCTTC. Amino acids: CASSKGPPEDGYTF.

This clonotype has a count of ten or more. The genes are TRBV5-1 and TRBJ2-2, with D maybe TRBD2 (7 bases). Trimming took off 2 bases at V and 4 bases at J, with 12 bases between the two ends. The CDR3 loop spans 15 amino acids. Germline-derived CDR1 and CDR2 are SGHRS and YFSETQ. The CDR3 loop reads CASSFGQRGTGELFF. The CDR3, as DNA: TGCGCCAGCAGCTTCGGACAGCGGGGCACCGGGGAGCTGTTTTTT.

The gene calls are TRBV29-1 and TRBJ1-1, with D hard to call. Germline CDR1 is SQVTM and CDR2 is ANQGSEA. This CDR3 comprises 11 residues. The germline V and J ends were trimmed by 4 bases and 8 bases, with 11 bases remaining between them. The CDR3 spells CSVVNLGEAFF. CDR3 sequence (DNA): TGCAGCGTTGTAAACCTCGGGGAAGCTTTCTTT.

V and J are TRBV20-1 and TRBJ2-1; 8 bases are a match to TRBD1. The ends lost 6 bases at V and 7 bases at J; junction bases unmatched: 20. The CDR3 contains 17 residues. CDR1 is DFQATT and CDR2 is SNEGSKA in the germline V gene (reference sequence). CDR3 nucleotide sequence: TGCAGTGCACCTATGGCGATTGGACAGGGATCACCTAATGAGCAGTTCTTC. It codes for CSAPMAIGQGSPNEQFF.

This clonotype was seen more than once but under ten times. The genes are TRBV2 and TRBJ2-5, with TRBD2 matching over 11 bases. Germline CDR1 and CDR2: SNHLY and FYNNEI. The CDR3 has 15 residues. Unmatched junction bases numbered 11, after V lost 5 bases and J lost 9 bases. The DNA of the CDR3 is TGTGCCAGCAGTACGGGACTAGCGGCCCAGGGACCCCAGTACTTC. This encodes CASSTGLAAQGPQYF.

This clonotype has a count of ten or more. The chain joins TRBV7-2 to TRBJ2-1; 7 positions match TRBD2. V gave up 2 bases and J gave up 4 bases; unmatched junction bases: 8. CDR3 length: 16 amino acids. From germline, CDR1 is SGHTA and CDR2 FQGNSA. This CDR3 is CASSLTRLAVYNEQFF. In DNA, the CDR3 is TGTGCCAGCAGCTTAACGCGGCTAGCGGTATACAATGAGCAGTTCTTC.

This clonotype appeared a few times. V and J are TRBV29-1 and TRBJ1-2; D possibly corresponds to TRBD1 (5 bases). Trimming shortened V by 8 bases and J by 4 bases, and 11 bases separated the two germline ends. This CDR3 has 11 amino acids. Germline assignment: CDR1 SQVTM and CDR2 ANQGSEA. The CDR3 loop reads CSFLGGYGYTF. CDR3 bases: TGCAGCTTTCTGGGGGGCTATGGCTACACCTTC.

The rearrangement joins TRBV20-1 to TRBJ2-1; weak D call: TRBD2 (5 bases). The V gene lost 3 bases and the J gene lost 10 bases, with 13 bases spanning the gap. The germline V gene encodes CDR1 DFQATT and CDR2 SNEGSKA (reference sequence). The CDR3 sequence is 12 residues long. This chain's CDR3 is CSASGLASEQFF. The CDR3 nucleotides are TGCAGTGCTAGCGGGCTAGCATCCGAGCAGTTCTTC.

The chain is built from TRBV5-1 and TRBJ2-3; no clear D. The germline V and J ends were trimmed by 0 bases and 0 bases, with 8 bases remaining between them. The germline gives CDR1 SGHRS, CDR2 YFSETQ. This CDR3 spans 15 amino acids. CDR3 in amino acids: CASSLATGSTDTQYF. The CDR3 DNA reads as TGCGCCAGCAGCTTGGCCACGGGTAGCACAGATACGCAGTATTTT.

This clonotype was seen a handful of times. The chain uses TRBV4-1 and TRBJ2-3; D is ambiguous. The CDR3 totals 15 residues. Trimming cost V 2 bases and J 0 bases, with 9 bases left between them. The germline CDR1 and CDR2 sequences are MGHRA and YSYEKL. The CDR3 protein is CASSQTFTSTDTQYF. The CDR3 DNA reads TGCGCCAGCAGCCAAACTTTCACGAGCACAGATACGCAGTATTTT.

This rearrangement joins TRBV7-7 to TRBJ2-7; 7 bases match TRBD1. Germline lookup yields CDR1 SSHAT and CDR2 FNYEAQ (reference sequence). This CDR3 has 15 amino acids. V was pared by 4 bases and J by 2 bases, with 8 bases of the junction left unmatched. Written as DNA, the CDR3 is TGTGCCAGCAGCTCCTCCCTTACAGGGGCCTACGAGCAGTACTTC. It yields the protein CASSSSLTGAYEQYF. The complete variable domain, with remaining parts taken from reference TRBV7-7 and TRBJ2-7, reads GAGVSQSPRYKVTKRGQDVTLRCDPISSHATLYWYQQALGQGPEFLTYFNYEAQPDKSGLPSDRFSAERPEGSISTLTIQRTEQRDSAMYRCASSSSLTGAYEQYFGPGTRLTVT.

This clonotype was seen a few times. The rearrangement uses TRBV7-9 and TRBJ2-3, with 15 bases identical to TRBD2. This CDR3 has 16 amino acids. With V trimmed by 5 bases and J by 5 bases, 5 bases remained unmatched. Looked up from germline, CDR1 is SEHNR and CDR2 is FQNEAQ (reference sequence). CDR3 nucleotide sequence: TGTGCCAGCAGCCGAGGGGGACTAGCGGGGGGAGATACGCAGTATTTT. Protein: CASSRGGLAGGDTQYF.

This clonotype was detected a few times. The chain has TRBV19 and TRBJ2-2, with a possible D match to TRBD2 (5 bases). Trimming removed 10 bases from V and 7 bases from J, with 22 bases in between. Germline V gene lookup returns CDR1 LNHDA and CDR2 SQIVND (reference sequence). The CDR3 loop spans 15 amino acids. CDR3 DNA: TGTGCCACTCAGTCACGGCAGGCGGGTGACGGGGAGCTGTTTTTT. Its protein is CATQSRQAGDGELFF. The variable domain in full, completed from reference TRBV19 and TRBJ2-2, reads DGGITQSPKYLFRKEGQNVTLSCEQNLNHDAMYWYRQDPGQGLRLIYYSQIVNDFQKGDIAEGYSVSREKKESFPLTVTSAQKNPTAFYLCATQSRQAGDGELFFGEGSRLTVL.

This clonotype was counted only a few times. CDR3 sequence (DNA): TGCAGTGCTAGGCAAGCGGGGGGCCGGGAGACCCAGTACTTC. Residues: CSARQAGGRETQYF. The rearrangement uses TRBV20-1 and TRBJ2-5; 9 bases line up with TRBD2. This CDR3 is 14 amino acids long. Germline V gene sequence: CDR1 DFQATT, CDR2 SNEGSKA (reference sequence). Trimming at V came to 3 bases and at J to 5 bases, leaving 7 bases not matched to a gene.

This clonotype was seen a handful of times. V gene TRBV15 combines with J gene TRBJ1-5, with no clear D. The ends were cut back, 0 bases at V and 7 bases at J, with 16 bases in the middle. Germline CDR1 is LNHNV and CDR2 is YYDKDF (reference sequence). The CDR3 runs 16 residues. Here the CDR3 reads CATSRDPDGGNQPQHF. Written as DNA, the CDR3 is TGTGCCACCAGCAGAGATCCCGATGGCGGGAACCAGCCCCAGCATTTT.

This clonotype was observed a handful of times. The rearrangement links TRBV20-1 to TRBJ1-6; 8 bases fit TRBD1. The ends lost 6 bases at V and 2 bases at J; junction bases unmatched: 6. The CDR3 is 15 amino acids. Germline V gene lookup returns CDR1 DFQATT and CDR2 SNEGSKA (reference sequence). The CDR3, as DNA: TGCAGTGCATCATCACAGGGGGCCTATAATTCACCCCTCCACTTT. Encoded protein: CSASSQGAYNSPLHF.

V is TRBV6-1 and J is TRBJ2-7, with 9 bases that match TRBD1. CDR3 length: 15 residues. CDR1 is MNHNS and CDR2 is SASEGT in the germline V gene. After removal of 5 bases from V and 2 bases from J, the junction contained 7 bases not matched to a gene. CDR3 nucleotide sequence: TGTGCCAGCAGTCTGACGGGACAGGGCACCTACGAGCAGTACTTC. It specifies CASSLTGQGTYEQYF.

The chain is built from TRBV5-1 and TRBJ1-4, with no clear D. This CDR3 has 15 residues. The germline V gene encodes CDR1 SGHRS and CDR2 YFSETQ. The V and J ends lost 4 bases and 4 bases respectively, with 14 bases between them. CDR3 DNA: TGCGCCAGCAGCCGACGACCCGACGGTAATGAAAAACTGTTTTTT. Translated: CASSRRPDGNEKLFF.

The chain employs TRBV20-1 and TRBJ1-1; tentative D call: TRBD1 (6 bases). Trimming cost V 6 bases and J 1 base, with 15 bases left between them. The CDR3 runs 14 residues. The germline gives CDR1 DFQATT, CDR2 SNEGSKA (reference sequence). The CDR3 DNA is TGCAGTGCACTCCGAATGACAGGGAACACTGAAGCTTTCTTT. It specifies CSALRMTGNTEAFF.

The V gene is TRBV7-9, the J gene TRBJ2-1; 9 nucleotides agree with TRBD2. The V gene end was trimmed by 9 bases and the J gene end by 5 bases; junction bases not matched to a gene: 8. The germline CDR1 and CDR2 sequences are SEHNR and FQNEAQ (reference sequence). This CDR3 has 14 residues. DNA of the CDR3: TGTGCCAGTGATCCCGGGACTAGCCACAATGAGCAGTTCTTC. It specifies CASDPGTSHNEQFF. Using reference TRBV7-9 and TRBJ2-1 for the parts outside the CDR3, the full variable domain is DTGVSQNPRHKITKRGQNVTFRCDPISEHNRLYWYRQTLGQGPEFLTYFQNEAQLEKSRLLSDRFSAERPKGSFSTLEIQRTEQGDSAMYLCASDPGTSHNEQFFGPGTRLTVL.

This clonotype was recorded at least ten times. This chain joins TRBV10-3 and TRBJ2-1; either TRBD1 or TRBD2 may fit D (7 bases each). The CDR3 length is 15 residues. The V end lost 10 bases, the J end lost 7 bases, and 23 bases lay between the germline ends. In germline, CDR1 is ENHRY, CDR2 SYGVKD. The CDR3 region has the DNA TGTGCCACCAACCAGGGGGGGCCTGATATGAATGAGCAGTTCTTC. This codes for CATNQGGPDMNEQFF.

This clonotype appeared a few times. J is TRBJ2-7 and V is TRBV6-1, with 7 bases identical to TRBD2. From germline, CDR1 is MNHNS and CDR2 SASEGT. The junction had 5 bases not matched to a gene; V was cut back by 6 bases and J by 0 bases. CDR3 size: 14 residues. In DNA form, the CDR3 reads TGTGCCAGCAGGAACGCGGGGGTCTCCTACGAGCAGTACTTC. Protein sequence: CASRNAGVSYEQYF.

The V and J genes are TRBV24-1 and TRBJ2-1; tentative D call: TRBD1 (6 bases). Germline V gene lookup returns CDR1 KGHDR and CDR2 SFDVKD. V gave up 3 bases and J gave up 4 bases, with 6 bases separating them. The CDR3 spans 13 residues. CDR3 in amino acids: CATSDQGYNEQFF. The CDR3 bases are TGTGCCACCAGTGATCAGGGGTACAATGAGCAGTTCTTC.

This clonotype was counted between two and nine times. This sequence joins TRBV11-2 and TRBJ2-2, with a tentative D call TRBD1 (6 bases). CDR1 and CDR2 (germline): SGHAT, FQNNGV. The CDR3 length is 17 residues. V was trimmed by 4 bases and J by 5 bases, leaving 20 bases between them. CDR3 sequence reads: CASSSDPYRVGTGELFF. In DNA, the CDR3 is TGTGCCAGCAGCTCAGACCCCTACAGGGTAGGAACCGGGGAGCTGTTTTTT. Full variable domain (missing parts from reference TRBV11-2 and TRBJ2-2): EAGVAQSPRYKIIEKRQSVAFWCNPISGHATLYWYQQILGQGPKLLIQFQNNGVVDDSQLPKDRFSAERLKGVDSTLKIQPAKLEDSAVYLCASSSDPYRVGTGELFFGEGSRLTVL.

The chain combines TRBV5-1 with TRBJ2-3; TRBD1 matches at 7 bases. With 3 bases clipped from V and 7 bases from J, the junction kept 14 bases outside the gene matches. Germline V gives CDR1 SGHRS, CDR2 YFSETQ. This CDR3 is 16 amino acids long. This chain's CDR3 is CASSYYGTELRNTQYF. CDR3 sequence (DNA): TGCGCCAGCAGCTACTACGGGACAGAGCTTCGGAATACGCAGTATTTT.

This clonotype was counted between two and nine times. The V gene is TRBV28, the J gene TRBJ1-2; TRBD1 is a possible D gene (5 bases). Germline V gene lookup returns CDR1 MDHEN and CDR2 SYDVKM. The CDR3 is 13 amino acids. The V end lost 3 bases, the J end lost 8 bases, and 13 bases lay between the germline ends. Here the CDR3 DNA reads TGTGCCAGCAGTTTTCGTTCAGGGCGGGGCTACACCTTC. It codes for CASSFRSGRGYTF.

This clonotype was counted between two and nine times. The chain employs TRBV14 and TRBJ2-7; 8 bases map to TRBD1. This CDR3 region has 15 residues. The germline V gene has CDR1 SGHDN and CDR2 FVKESK. J gave up 5 bases and V 4 bases, and 10 bases lay outside the gene matches. In DNA form, the CDR3 reads TGTGCCAGCAGCCGGGAGATGACAGGGGTCCACGAGCAGTACTTC. Its translation is CASSREMTGVHEQYF.

The chain couples TRBV6-1 to TRBJ2-7; D is tentatively TRBD1 or TRBD2 (5 bases each). Per the germline V gene, CDR1 is MNHNS and CDR2 is SASEGT. The CDR3 consists of 15 residues. Trimming took off 2 bases at V and 3 bases at J, with 14 bases between the two ends. The CDR3: CASSETGRVDYEQYF. The CDR3 DNA follows: TGTGCCAGCAGTGAAACGGGACGGGTAGACTACGAGCAGTACTTC.

The CDR3 nucleotides read TGTGCCAGTAGGAGGGACAGCCTCAATCAGCCCCAGCATTTT. This encodes CASRRDSLNQPQHF. This chain links TRBV19 with TRBJ1-5, with TRBD1 identical over 7 bases. The V segment lost 6 bases and the J segment 3 bases; nucleotides outside the gene matches: 5. Germline-derived CDR1 and CDR2 are LNHDA and SQIVND (reference sequence). The CDR3 loop spans 14 amino acids.

The rearrangement joins TRBV20-1 to TRBJ2-7; D is unresolved. The CDR3 has 12 residues. Germline V gene data show CDR1 as DFQATT and CDR2 as SNEGSKA (reference sequence). V dropped 6 bases and J dropped 3 bases, with 12 bases sitting between them. CDR3 bases: TGCAGTGCGGTTGACTTGGGCTACGAGCAGTACTTC. Amino acids: CSAVDLGYEQYF.

This clonotype was seen more than once but under ten times. The J gene is TRBJ2-7, the V gene TRBV20-1; 10 nucleotides match TRBD2. Germline assignment: CDR1 DFQATT and CDR2 SNEGSKA (reference sequence). The CDR3 extends over 17 amino acids. The V gene end was trimmed by 6 bases and the J gene end by 1 base; junction bases not matched to a gene: 15. The CDR3 loop is CSARGASGGTTSYEQYV. As DNA, the CDR3 is TGCAGTGCCAGGGGGGCTAGCGGGGGAACTACGTCCTACGAGCAGTACGTC.